This T cell receptor beta chain derives from a study of blood T cell repertoires in COVID-19. Study background: COVID-19 samples from acute and convalescent phases originated in the United States, Italy and Spain. PBMCs, B-cell-depleted T cells, or T cells provided the cDNA or gDNA that made up the material.

As handled by the study authors: Amplifying reference gene primers gave estimates of nucleated cell counts. Profiled with immunoSEQ multiplex PCR; TCRdb holds only in-frame clones, not every one. That table gives V, J and clone size, and the DNA gave D and trimming. The sample includes more than 90,000 clones, approximately 86% of them seen just once. Germline V lookup: CDR1 GTSNPN, CDR2 SVGIG (reference sequence). The CDR3 has 14 residues. The V gene lost 3 bases and the J gene lost 3 bases, with 14 bases spanning the gap. Material for sequencing was peripheral blood. This rearrangement joins TRBV30 to TRBJ2-5, with a possible D match to TRBD1 (5 bases). The sequence came from a man aged 35 to 55 with acute or convalescent COVID-19. CDR3 nucleotides: TGTGCCTGGAGAGGGGCCAAAGGGGAAGAGACCCAGTACTTC. Protein: CAWRGAKGEETQYF. The entire variable domain, with the rest obtained from reference TRBV30 and TRBJ2-5, is as follows: SQTIHQWPATLVQPVGSPLSLECTVEGTSNPNLYWYRQAAGRGLQLLFYSVGIGQISSEVPQNLSASRPQDRQFILSSKKLLLSDSGFYLCAWRGAKGEETQYFGPGTRLLVL.